Here is one TCR beta chain with its context. This clonotype was observed many times. Which antigen it targets is not known. Per-base quality was not reported, and no clone a single base away is much larger than it. CDR3 length: 14 amino acids, cysteine to phenylalanine. The only DNA kept is the CDR3, 42 bases in frame from the first base. V gives up 2 bases and J gives up 5 bases, and the segment between their germline ends measures 12 bases. These data belong to a study of CD8+CD57+ T cells in acquired aplastic anemia (dated by TCRdb to the late 2010s). With respect to the entire study: Extracted DNA from sorted CD4+ and CD8+ cells averaged around 3.5 ug, ranging from roughly 0.19 to 27.4 ug. Healthy donor samples averaged about 9.8 million reads for CD4+ and 11.0 million for CD8+ cells.

Genomic DNA served as template for TCR beta VDJ combination and CDR3 sequence profiling. An Illumina HiSeq 2000 was the platform used for TCR repertoire sequencing. As for the original processing: TRBV/TRBJ rearrangement plots, CDR3 size and DJ length profiles, and Simpson's diversity index were used to evaluate the repertoires. The immunodominant clone was defined as the most abundant DNA sequence in deep sequencing data. CDR3 amino acid sequences were checked for sharing across subjects and were also compared against the VDJdb database and published repertoires. TCRdb redid the processing of the public reads, applying fastp at Q25 and MiXCR, and retained in-frame beta chains. Each entry merges the rows of one CDR3 protein and shows their most common DNA and genes. The V and J calls and clone size come from TCRdb's table, not from the authors' own analysis. This sample has some 190,000 distinct CDR3 sequences in its table, and about 47% of those were observed once. Clones ranked in the top ten supply 2.5% to 3.5% of the sample.

What the study reported, not specific to this receptor: About 28 CD8+ CDR3 sequences were found in both patients and controls but appeared to be highly expressed in patients and within the immunodominant clones of the patients. Patients and healthy controls showed no significant difference in CD8+ Simpson's diversity (P=0.060).

The study deep-sequenced TCR repertoires of sorted CD4+ and CD8+ blood T cells from severe aplastic anemia patients and healthy subjects. Ficoll-Paque density gradient centrifugation was used to isolate peripheral blood mononuclear cells. Before DNA was extracted, CD4+ and CD8+ T cells were sorted using either FACS or magnetic beads. The clonotype comes from a human donor in good health. What was sequenced was sorted CD4+, CD8+, or CD8+CD57+ T cells (not recorded which) from PBMCs. The chain is assembled from TRBV12-3 or TRBV12-4 and TRBJ1-1; TRBD1 is a possible D gene, resting on 5 matching bases. The nucleotide sequence is given as TGTGCCAGCAGTTTAAGGGGTGGGTGGACTGAAGCTTTCTTT. This encodes CASSLRGGWTEAFF.